What follows describes a single T cell receptor (beta chain). V was trimmed by 3 bases and J by 6 bases, leaving 18 bases between them. The CDR3 contains 15 residues. From germline, CDR1 is MNHEY and CDR2 SVGAGI. Produced via immunoSEQ multiplex PCR; TCRdb's table is partial and in-frame only. Of roughly 100,000 clones detected, roughly 73% appear once; the ten largest clones hold over 8%. Time point: cycle 4 day 1 (C4D1), after 6 weeks of nivolumab. Brentuximab vedotin exposure varied, and every patient relapsed after autologous stem cell transplantation. These data come from a study of PD-1 blockade in classical Hodgkin lymphoma.

The clonotype comes from a human donor with classical Hodgkin lymphoma. The sequences come from peripheral blood mononuclear cells (PBMCs), collected before the fourth cycle of nivolumab. The J gene is TRBJ2-7, the V gene TRBV6-5, with D tentatively TRBD2 (5 bases). The CDR3 sequence is CASSYYPGSPSEQYF. The DNA for the CDR3 is TGTGCCAGCAGTTATTACCCGGGATCACCTTCCGAGCAGTACTTC.